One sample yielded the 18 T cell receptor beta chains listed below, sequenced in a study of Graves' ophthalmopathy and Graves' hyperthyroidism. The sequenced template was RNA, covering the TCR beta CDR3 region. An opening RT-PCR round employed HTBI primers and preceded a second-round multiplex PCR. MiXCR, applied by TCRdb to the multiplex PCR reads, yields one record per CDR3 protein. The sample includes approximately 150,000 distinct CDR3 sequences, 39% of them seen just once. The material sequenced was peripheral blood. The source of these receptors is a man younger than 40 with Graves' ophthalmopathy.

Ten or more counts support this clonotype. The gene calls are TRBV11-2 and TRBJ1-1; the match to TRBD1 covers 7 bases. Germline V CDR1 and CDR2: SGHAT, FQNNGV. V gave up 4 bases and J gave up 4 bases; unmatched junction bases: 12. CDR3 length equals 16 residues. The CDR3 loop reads CASSSRRQGLGTEAFF. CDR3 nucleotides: TGTGCCAGCAGCTCACGGAGACAGGGATTGGGCACTGAAGCTTTCTTT.

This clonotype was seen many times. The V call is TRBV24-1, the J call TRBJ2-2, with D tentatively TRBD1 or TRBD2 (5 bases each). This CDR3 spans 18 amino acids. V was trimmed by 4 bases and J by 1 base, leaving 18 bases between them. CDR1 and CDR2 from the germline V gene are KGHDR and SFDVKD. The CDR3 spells CATSDTAVRGVNTGELFF. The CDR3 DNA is TGTGCCACCAGTGACACGGCTGTGAGGGGCGTGAACACCGGGGAGCTGTTTTTT.

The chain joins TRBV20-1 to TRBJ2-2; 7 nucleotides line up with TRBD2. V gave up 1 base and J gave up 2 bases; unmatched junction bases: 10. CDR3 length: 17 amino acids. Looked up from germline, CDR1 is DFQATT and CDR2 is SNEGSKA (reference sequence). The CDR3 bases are TGCAGTGCTAGAGTGTCTAGCGGATACCAAAACACCGGGGAGCTGTTTTTT. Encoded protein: CSARVSSGYQNTGELFF.

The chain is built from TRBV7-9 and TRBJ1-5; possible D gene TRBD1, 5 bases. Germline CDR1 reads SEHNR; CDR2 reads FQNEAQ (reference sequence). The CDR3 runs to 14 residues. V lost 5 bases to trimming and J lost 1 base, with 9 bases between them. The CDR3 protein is CASSPWDSNQPQHF. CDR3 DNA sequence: TGTGCCAGCAGCCCATGGGACAGCAATCAGCCCCAGCATTTT.

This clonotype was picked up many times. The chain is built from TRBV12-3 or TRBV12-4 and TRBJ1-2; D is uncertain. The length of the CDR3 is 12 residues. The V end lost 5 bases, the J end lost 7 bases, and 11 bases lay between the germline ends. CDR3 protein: CASSPSTGGYTF. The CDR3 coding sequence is TGTGCCAGCAGTCCATCAACTGGTGGCTACACCTTC.

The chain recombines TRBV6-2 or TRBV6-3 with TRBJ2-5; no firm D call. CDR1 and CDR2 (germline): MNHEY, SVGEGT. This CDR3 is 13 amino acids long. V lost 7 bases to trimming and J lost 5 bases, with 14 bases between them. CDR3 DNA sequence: TGTGCCAGCAACCGACGGGTCCGGGAGACCCAGTACTTC. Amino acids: CASNRRVRETQYF.

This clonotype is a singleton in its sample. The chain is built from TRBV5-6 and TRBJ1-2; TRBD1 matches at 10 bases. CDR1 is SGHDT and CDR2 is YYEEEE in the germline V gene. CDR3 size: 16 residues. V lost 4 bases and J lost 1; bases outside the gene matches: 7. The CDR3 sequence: CASSPWDRGINYGYTF. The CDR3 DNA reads TGTGCCAGCAGCCCTTGGGACAGGGGAATTAACTATGGCTACACCTTC.

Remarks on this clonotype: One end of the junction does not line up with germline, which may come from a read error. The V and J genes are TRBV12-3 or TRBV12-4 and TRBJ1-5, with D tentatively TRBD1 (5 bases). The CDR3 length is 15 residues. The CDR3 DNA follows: TGTGCCAGCAGTCTAGCCGGGGGTGGGTATCAGCCCCAGCATTTT. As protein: CASSLAGGGYQPQHF.

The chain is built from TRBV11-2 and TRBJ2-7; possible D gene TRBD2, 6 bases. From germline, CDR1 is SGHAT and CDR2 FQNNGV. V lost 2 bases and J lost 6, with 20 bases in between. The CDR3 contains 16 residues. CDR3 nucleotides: TGTGCCAGCAGCTTAAAGGAGGCGGGGCTAGCGACCGAGCAGTACTTC. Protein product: CASSLKEAGLATEQYF.

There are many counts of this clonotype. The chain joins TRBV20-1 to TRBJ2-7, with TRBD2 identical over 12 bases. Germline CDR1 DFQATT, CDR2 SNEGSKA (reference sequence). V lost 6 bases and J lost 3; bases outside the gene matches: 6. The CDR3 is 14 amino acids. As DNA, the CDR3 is TGCAGTGCCGCCATGACTAGCGGGAGCTACGAGCAGTACTTC. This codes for CSAAMTSGSYEQYF.

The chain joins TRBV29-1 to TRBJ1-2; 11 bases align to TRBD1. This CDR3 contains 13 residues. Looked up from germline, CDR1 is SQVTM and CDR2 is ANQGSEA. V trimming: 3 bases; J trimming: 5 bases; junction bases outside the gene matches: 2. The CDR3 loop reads CSVEGTGGYGYTF. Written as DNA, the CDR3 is TGCAGCGTTGAGGGGACAGGGGGATATGGCTACACCTTC.

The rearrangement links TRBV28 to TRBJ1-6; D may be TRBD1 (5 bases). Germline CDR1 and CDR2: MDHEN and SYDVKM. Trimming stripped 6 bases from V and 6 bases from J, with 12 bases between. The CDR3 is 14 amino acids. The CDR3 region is CASSQDSGNSPLHF. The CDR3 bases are TGTGCCAGCAGCCAAGACAGCGGTAATTCACCCCTCCACTTT. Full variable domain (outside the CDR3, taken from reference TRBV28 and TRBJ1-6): DVKVTQSSRYLVKRTGEKVFLECVQDMDHENMFWYRQDPGLGLRLIYFSYDVKMKEKGDIPEGYSVSREKKERFSLILESASTNQTSMYLCASSQDSGNSPLHFGNGTRLTVT.

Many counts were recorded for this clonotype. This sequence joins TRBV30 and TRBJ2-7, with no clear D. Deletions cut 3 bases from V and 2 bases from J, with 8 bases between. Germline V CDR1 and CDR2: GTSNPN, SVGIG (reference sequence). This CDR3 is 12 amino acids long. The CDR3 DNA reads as TGTGCCTGGAGGGGCAGAACCTACGAGCAGTACTTC. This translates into CAWRGRTYEQYF.

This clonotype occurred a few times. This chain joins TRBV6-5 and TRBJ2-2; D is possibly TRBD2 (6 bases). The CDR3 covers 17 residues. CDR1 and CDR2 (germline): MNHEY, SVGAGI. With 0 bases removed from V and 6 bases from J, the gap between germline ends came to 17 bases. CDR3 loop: CASSYSPRLVSAGELFF. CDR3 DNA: TGTGCCAGCAGTTACTCTCCGAGACTAGTTTCGGCCGGGGAGCTGTTTTTT.

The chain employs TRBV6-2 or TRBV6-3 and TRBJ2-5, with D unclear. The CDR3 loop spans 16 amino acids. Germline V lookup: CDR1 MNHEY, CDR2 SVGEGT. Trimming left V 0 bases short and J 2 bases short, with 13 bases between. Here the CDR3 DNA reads TGTGCCAGCAGTTACTCGGCAGCCCAGCAGCAAGAGACCCAGTACTTC. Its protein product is CASSYSAAQQQETQYF.

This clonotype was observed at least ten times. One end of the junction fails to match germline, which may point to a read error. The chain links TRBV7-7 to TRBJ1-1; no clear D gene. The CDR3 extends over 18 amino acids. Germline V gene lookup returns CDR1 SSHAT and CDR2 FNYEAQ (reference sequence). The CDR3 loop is CASSTKGGERWRNTEAFF. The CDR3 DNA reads TGTGCTAGCAGCACAAAAGGTGGGGAGCGGTGGAGGAACACTGAAGCTTTCTTT.

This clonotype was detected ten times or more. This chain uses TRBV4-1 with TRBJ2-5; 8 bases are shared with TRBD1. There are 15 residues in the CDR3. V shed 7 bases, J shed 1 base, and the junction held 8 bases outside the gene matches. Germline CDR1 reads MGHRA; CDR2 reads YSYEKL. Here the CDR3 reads CASTRQGLIQETQYF. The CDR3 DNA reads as TGCGCCAGCACCCGACAGGGGCTTATCCAAGAGACCCAGTACTTC.

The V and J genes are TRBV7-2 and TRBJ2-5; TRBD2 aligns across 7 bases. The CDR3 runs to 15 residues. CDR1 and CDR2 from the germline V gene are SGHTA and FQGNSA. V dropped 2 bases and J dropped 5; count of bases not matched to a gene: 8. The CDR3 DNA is TGTGCCAGCAGCTTAAGTGGGAGGGATGTGGAGACCCAGTACTTC. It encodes CASSLSGRDVETQYF.